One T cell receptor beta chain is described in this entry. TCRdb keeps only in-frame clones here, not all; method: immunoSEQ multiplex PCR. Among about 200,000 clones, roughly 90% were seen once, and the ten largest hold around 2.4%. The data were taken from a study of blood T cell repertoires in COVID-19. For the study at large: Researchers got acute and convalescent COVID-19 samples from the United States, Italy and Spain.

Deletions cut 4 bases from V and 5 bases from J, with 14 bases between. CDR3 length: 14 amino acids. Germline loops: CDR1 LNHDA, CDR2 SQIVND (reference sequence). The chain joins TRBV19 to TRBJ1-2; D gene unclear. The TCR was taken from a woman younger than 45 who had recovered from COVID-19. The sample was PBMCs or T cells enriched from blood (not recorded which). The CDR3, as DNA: TGTGCCAGTAGTACCAACCCTGGCGGGTATGGCTACACCTTC. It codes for CASSTNPGGYGYTF.